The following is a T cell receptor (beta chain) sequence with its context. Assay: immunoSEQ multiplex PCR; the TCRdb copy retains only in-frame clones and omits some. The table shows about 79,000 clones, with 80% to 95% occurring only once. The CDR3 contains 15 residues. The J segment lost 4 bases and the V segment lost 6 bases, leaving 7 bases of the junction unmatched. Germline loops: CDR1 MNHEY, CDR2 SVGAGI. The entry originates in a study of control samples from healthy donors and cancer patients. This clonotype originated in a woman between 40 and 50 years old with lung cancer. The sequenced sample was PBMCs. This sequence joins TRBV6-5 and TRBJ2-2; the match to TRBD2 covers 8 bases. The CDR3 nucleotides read TGTGCCAGCAGCCCGGGGGGGCGAGGCACCGGGGAGCTGTTTTTT. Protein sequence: CASSPGGRGTGELFF.